Following are 21 T cell receptor beta chains from one sample sequenced in a study of PD-1 blockade in classical Hodgkin lymphoma. Sequencing was performed with immunoSEQ multiplex PCR; in TCRdb, only in-frame clones are kept and a portion is missing. Of around 99,000 clones listed, roughly 81% were seen once; the top ten hold roughly 16%. No patient escaped relapse after autologous stem cell transplantation, and brentuximab vedotin exposure varied. Source: peripheral blood mononuclear cells (PBMCs), taken before the second cycle of nivolumab. These receptors were obtained from a human donor with classical Hodgkin lymphoma.

V gene TRBV28 combines with J gene TRBJ2-5, with D perhaps assigned TRBD1 or TRBD2 (5 bases each). The V and J ends lost 3 bases and 3 bases respectively, with 8 bases between them. Germline V gene sequence: CDR1 MDHEN, CDR2 SYDVKM. CDR3 size: 13 residues. This CDR3 reads CASSFVGEETQYF. For the CDR3, the DNA is TGTGCCAGCAGTTTCGTGGGGGAAGAGACCCAGTACTTC.

About this clone itself: Compared with germline, one end of the junction differs, possibly owing to a read error. This chain connects TRBV7-2 to TRBJ1-1; the D gene is possibly TRBD1 (6 bases). Germline V gives CDR1 SGHTA, CDR2 FQGNSA. CDR3 size: 13 residues. CDR3 coding DNA: TGTGCCAGCAGATTAGGGGGGGTGAGTGAAGCTTTCTTT. Amino acid sequence: CASRLGGVSEAFF.

This clone was seen just once. V and J are TRBV19 and TRBJ2-7; the match to TRBD2 covers 11 bases. The CDR3 sequence is 17 residues long. Germline loops: CDR1 LNHDA, CDR2 SQIVND (reference sequence). V shed 6 bases, J shed 5 bases, and the junction held 15 bases outside the gene matches. This CDR3 is CASRPSRASGRSNEQYF. The CDR3 nucleotides read TGTGCCAGTAGACCATCTCGGGCTAGCGGGAGGAGTAACGAGCAGTACTTC.

This chain connects TRBV19 to TRBJ2-2, with 9 bases aligning to TRBD1. The CDR3 consists of 14 residues. CDR1 is LNHDA, CDR2 SQIVND, per germline (reference sequence). Trimming removed 6 bases from V and 1 base from J; junction bases left unmatched: 0. CDR3 sequence (DNA): TGTGCCAGTAGGGGACAGGGGAACACCGGGGAGCTGTTTTTT. Translation gives CASRGQGNTGELFF.

This clone has a handful of counts. The J gene is TRBJ1-4, the V gene TRBV29-1, with D uncertain. In germline, CDR1 is SQVTM, CDR2 ANQGSEA. This CDR3 has 12 residues. Deletions cut 6 bases from V and 0 bases from J, with 5 bases between. CDR3 in DNA: TGCAGCGTGACTGCAACTAATGAAAAACTGTTTTTT. As protein: CSVTATNEKLFF.

The chain is built from TRBV15 and TRBJ1-3; maybe TRBD1 (6 bases). This CDR3 region has 18 residues. Germline CDR1 is LNHNV and CDR2 is YYDKDF (reference sequence). The germline V and J ends were trimmed by 6 bases and 0 bases, with 21 bases remaining between them. CDR3 sequence reads: CATRGASRGALSGNTIYF. The CDR3 DNA sequence: TGTGCCACCAGGGGAGCCTCCCGGGGGGCACTCTCTGGAAACACCATATATTTT.

The chain couples TRBV5-1 to TRBJ2-1; 10 nucleotides align to TRBD2. Trimming removed 4 bases from V and 5 bases from J; junction bases left unmatched: 12. There are 17 residues in the CDR3. CDR1 SGHRS and CDR2 YFSETQ come from the germline V gene. The CDR3 bases are TGCGCCAGCAGCGACAAGCGGGAGGGCCGAATCCACAATGAGCAGTTCTTC. This encodes CASSDKREGRIHNEQFF.

V gene TRBV5-1 combines with J gene TRBJ1-1, with D tentatively TRBD1 (6 bases). Germline loops: CDR1 SGHRS, CDR2 YFSETQ. Trimming removed 4 bases from V and 4 bases from J, with 20 bases in between. The CDR3 contains 16 residues. CDR3 bases: TGCGCCAGCAGCCAACAGGGTAGTATTCCCACCACTGAAGCTTTCTTT. Translated, it gives CASSQQGSIPTTEAFF.

This clone was picked up one time. The rearrangement joins TRBV6-1 to TRBJ1-4, with D possibly TRBD1 on 6 matching bases. The CDR3 has 14 amino acids. With 4 bases removed from V and 7 bases from J, the gap between germline ends came to 13 bases. The V gene's germline CDR1 is MNHNS and CDR2 SASEGT. The CDR3 DNA reads as TGTGCCAGCAGTGTTACAGGGATGGGTGAAAAACTGTTTTTT. It specifies CASSVTGMGEKLFF.

This clone was counted between two and nine times. This chain uses TRBV10-3 with TRBJ2-1; 13 bases match TRBD2. V gave up 0 bases and J gave up 4 bases; unmatched junction bases: 3. The CDR3 covers 17 residues. Germline CDR1 reads ENHRY; CDR2 reads SYGVKD. In nucleotides, the CDR3 is TGTGCCATCAGTGAGTCTAGGACTAGCGGGGGATACAATGAGCAGTTCTTC. This translates into CAISESRTSGGYNEQFF.

Comment on this clone: Other DNA sequences of this sample code for an identical CDR3. The chain is built from TRBV6-6 and TRBJ2-7; D is unresolved. The V end lost 5 bases, the J end lost 1 base, and 9 bases lay between the germline ends. This CDR3 spans 13 amino acids. Per germline, CDR1 MNHNY and CDR2 SVGAGI (reference sequence). The chain's CDR3 is CASSPRGSYEQYF. The CDR3 DNA is TGTGCCAGCAGTCCCCGCGGATCCTACGAGCAGTACTTC.

The J gene is TRBJ2-7, the V gene TRBV30, with 8 nucleotides matching TRBD1. The CDR3 length is 13 residues. The V segment lost 1 base and the J segment 7 bases; nucleotides outside the gene matches: 6. Per germline, CDR1 GTSNPN and CDR2 SVGIG (reference sequence). CDR3 nucleotide sequence: TGTGCCTGGAGTGCGGACAGGGAGTATGAGCAGTACTTC. It codes for CAWSADREYEQYF.

This rearrangement joins TRBV19 to TRBJ2-7; TRBD1 is a possible D gene (5 bases). The V end was cut by 3 bases, the J end by 3 bases, with 12 bases between. This CDR3 region has 14 residues. The germline CDR1 and CDR2 sequences are LNHDA and SQIVND (reference sequence). This CDR3 reads CASSMQGGLYEQYF. The CDR3 bases are TGTGCCAGTAGTATGCAGGGTGGGCTCTACGAGCAGTACTTC.

The rearrangement joins TRBV6-6 to TRBJ1-2, with D possibly being TRBD1 (5 bases). The ends were cut back, 6 bases at V and 7 bases at J, with 18 bases in the middle. The CDR3 covers 14 residues. Germline CDR1 and CDR2: MNHNY and SVGAGI (reference sequence). This chain's CDR3 is CASSPGTPRGGYTF. In DNA, the CDR3 is TGTGCCAGCAGCCCCGGGACCCCAAGGGGTGGCTACACCTTC.

The V call is TRBV28, the J call TRBJ2-2, with 9 bases matching TRBD1. J lost 4 bases, V lost 5 bases, and 5 bases had no gene match. The CDR3 extends over 15 amino acids. CDR1 and CDR2 (germline): MDHEN, SYDVKM. CDR3: CASSGTGLGTGELFF. The CDR3 coding sequence is TGTGCCAGCAGTGGGACAGGGTTGGGCACCGGGGAGCTGTTTTTT.

V usage is TRBV11-2 and J usage is TRBJ1-1; 7 nucleotides agree with TRBD1. Per the germline V gene, CDR1 is SGHAT and CDR2 is FQNNGV. The CDR3 is 13 amino acids. J was trimmed by 3 bases and V by 2 bases; bases with no gene match: 0. The CDR3 is CASSLQGDTEAFF. As DNA, the CDR3 is TGTGCCAGCAGCTTACAGGGGGACACTGAAGCTTTCTTT.

The chain has TRBV10-1 and TRBJ2-1, with 12 bases that match TRBD2. Losses at the gene ends were 2 bases for V and 9 bases for J; bases not matched to a gene: 2. Germline lookup yields CDR1 WNHNN and CDR2 SYGVQD (reference sequence). The CDR3 sequence is 14 residues long. In DNA form, the CDR3 reads TGCGCCAGCAGTGAGATACTAGCGGGAGGTGAGCAGTTCTTC. It translates to CASSEILAGGEQFF.

The V call is TRBV27, the J call TRBJ2-2; 7 bases map to TRBD2. The germline V gene has CDR1 MNHEY and CDR2 SMNVEV (reference sequence). CDR3 length: 18 amino acids. The trim removed 7 bases at V and 6 bases at J, leaving 20 bases unmatched. In DNA form, the CDR3 reads TGTGCCAGCACCTCTTGGGGCGGGGGAGGCGGCGGCGCCGGGGAGCTGTTTTTT. This encodes CASTSWGGGGGGAGELFF.

Only a few counts were recorded for this clone. This chain links TRBV27 with TRBJ1-2; TRBD1 is a possible D gene (5 bases). The CDR3 is made up of 13 amino acids. Per the germline V gene, CDR1 is MNHEY and CDR2 is SMNVEV (reference sequence). V lost 10 bases and J 4 bases, leaving 16 bases between the germline ends. The CDR3 DNA follows: TGTGCCACCGGGGGGTGGTTCGGCTATGGCTACACCTTC. Its translation is CATGGWFGYGYTF.

V usage is TRBV6-5 and J usage is TRBJ1-2; D is unclear. CDR3 length: 14 amino acids. CDR1 and CDR2 (germline): MNHEY, SVGAGI. With 2 bases removed from V and 4 bases from J, the gap between germline ends came to 11 bases. CDR3 in DNA: TGTGCCAGCAGTTACGGCGGACCAGGCTATGGCTACACCTTC. Encoded protein: CASSYGGPGYGYTF.

V gene TRBV7-8 combines with J gene TRBJ2-7; D may be TRBD1 (5 bases). Trimming removed 5 bases at V and 3 bases at J, with 17 bases between. Germline-derived CDR1 and CDR2 are SGHVS and FQNEAQ. The CDR3 has 15 amino acids. The DNA of the CDR3 is TGTGCCAGCAGCGTACTCGACAGCTCGCGCTACGAGCAGTACTTC. It is translated as CASSVLDSSRYEQYF.